Below are 30 T cell receptor beta chains sequenced from a single sample in a study of T cells expressing NK-cell markers. TCRdb re-called the 5' RACE reads; every CDR3 protein appears as one record, without DNA. This sample contains about 540,000 distinct CDR3 sequences. The sequenced material came from blood T cells: a sorted CD56 or NKG2C T cell subset, CD4+ or CD8+ T cells, or bulk PBMC T cells (not recorded which). The source is a man aged 18 to 30 in good health.

The chain links TRBV11-2 to TRBJ1-2. The germline V gene encodes CDR1 SGHAT and CDR2 FQNNGV. The CDR3 contains 13 residues. The CDR3 spells CASSTSLNYGYTF.

This chain connects TRBV6-5 to TRBJ1-2. The CDR3 runs 16 residues. Germline assignment: CDR1 MNHEY and CDR2 SVGAGI. The CDR3 loop is CASSYSIGRANYGYTF.

The chain uses TRBV29-1 and TRBJ2-2; TCRdb's assignment of TRBD1 cannot be checked, as there is no DNA. CDR3 size: 16 residues. CDR1 is SQVTM, CDR2 ANQGSEA, per germline. The CDR3 loop is CSVRFTGTPNTGELFF.

This chain uses TRBV12-3 or TRBV12-4 with TRBJ2-1. The CDR3 spans 13 residues. The CDR3 is CASSSYLYNEQFF.

This rearrangement joins TRBV7-2 to TRBJ2-4. Per the germline V gene, CDR1 is SGHTA and CDR2 is FQGNSA. This CDR3 region has 16 residues. CDR3 residues: CASSLPEGPAKNIQYF.

The chain combines TRBV7-8 with TRBJ2-3. The germline gives CDR1 SGHVS, CDR2 FQNEAQ. The CDR3 is 14 amino acids. The chain's CDR3 is CASSFPWRSDTQYF.

CDR3 sequence: CAWSVPLARGTGELFF. This chain joins TRBV30 and TRBJ2-2; TCRdb reports TRBD1, a call that lacks DNA to check it against. The CDR3 is 16 residues long. Germline CDR1 and CDR2: GTSNPN and SVGIG (reference sequence).

The genes are TRBV28 and TRBJ2-1; there is no DNA to check the TCRdb D call of TRBD1. This CDR3 is 16 amino acids long. CDR1 is MDHEN and CDR2 is SYDVKM in the germline V gene. The chain's CDR3 is CASSHGQLISYNEQFF.

This rearrangement joins TRBV11-2 to TRBJ2-7; TCRdb picks TRBD2, but there is no DNA to check that call. Germline V gene sequence: CDR1 SGHAT, CDR2 FQNNGV. This CDR3 spans 15 amino acids. The CDR3 spells CASSQGSGSPYEQYF.

The chain combines TRBV12-3 or TRBV12-4 with TRBJ2-4; TCRdb proposes TRBD1, but this gene call is untestable without DNA. This CDR3 comprises 15 residues. CDR3 residues: CASSSPMGAKNIQYF.

The CDR3 protein is CASSLAGGETYEQYF. This chain uses TRBV7-2 with TRBJ2-7; TCRdb proposes TRBD2, but this gene call is untestable without DNA. Germline V gene data show CDR1 as SGHTA and CDR2 as FQGNSA. The CDR3 runs to 15 residues. The full variable domain, with the rest looked up from reference TRBV7-2 and TRBJ2-7, is GAGVSQSPSNKVTEKGKDVELRCDPISGHTALYWYRQSLGQGLEFLIYFQGNSAPDKSGLPSDRFSAERTGGSVSTLTIQRTQQEDSAVYLCASSLAGGETYEQYFGPGTRLTVT.

The chain links TRBV5-1 to TRBJ2-6. This CDR3 is built from 17 residues. The germline V gene has CDR1 SGHRS and CDR2 YFSETQ. The CDR3 spells CASSLHGVGSGANVLTF.

V usage is TRBV5-5 and J usage is TRBJ1-1. Germline V gene data show CDR1 as SGHKS and CDR2 as YYEKEE (reference sequence). This CDR3 is 11 amino acids long. CDR3 residues: CASSFHSEAFF.

This chain joins TRBV28 and TRBJ2-1. Looked up from germline, CDR1 is MDHEN and CDR2 is SYDVKM. This CDR3 is 14 amino acids long. The CDR3 reads CATRGLSSYNEQFF.

J is TRBJ2-1 and V is TRBV2; checking the TCRdb D call of TRBD2 is not possible without DNA. The CDR3 is 15 amino acids. Germline lookup yields CDR1 SNHLY and CDR2 FYNNEI. The CDR3 loop is CASQRTENFNNEQFF.

The V and J genes are TRBV30 and TRBJ2-7; TCRdb returns TRBD1, unconfirmable since there is no DNA. This CDR3 is built from 13 residues. Germline V gives CDR1 GTSNPN, CDR2 SVGIG (reference sequence). The CDR3 loop reads CAWRQGASYEQYF. The full variable domain, with the rest looked up from reference TRBV30 and TRBJ2-7, is SQTIHQWPATLVQPVGSPLSLECTVEGTSNPNLYWYRQAAGRGLQLLFYSVGIGQISSEVPQNLSASRPQDRQFILSSKKLLLSDSGFYLCAWRQGASYEQYFGPGTRLTVT.

The V and J genes are TRBV5-1 and TRBJ1-5. Germline CDR1 reads SGHRS; CDR2 reads YFSETQ. This CDR3 has 14 residues. The chain's CDR3 is CASSLEPNVGPQHF.

The chain links TRBV19 to TRBJ2-1; without DNA, the TCRdb call of TRBD2 cannot be checked. This CDR3 is 14 amino acids long. Germline V gene lookup returns CDR1 LNHDA and CDR2 SQIVND (reference sequence). The CDR3 spells CASIPSGGYNEQFF.

The chain is built from TRBV6-2 or TRBV6-3 and TRBJ2-2; TCRdb proposes TRBD2, but this gene call is untestable without DNA. This CDR3 is built from 17 residues. From germline, CDR1 is MNHEY and CDR2 SVGEGT. The chain's CDR3 is CASRPIAGVGLTGELFF.

The V call is TRBV15, the J call TRBJ2-5. CDR3 length: 12 amino acids. The germline V gene encodes CDR1 LNHNV and CDR2 YYDKDF (reference sequence). The CDR3 loop is CATSSGEGTQYF.

The V gene is TRBV20-1, the J gene TRBJ2-1; the TCRdb D gene call, TRBD1, has no DNA to confirm it. Germline V gene lookup returns CDR1 DFQATT and CDR2 SNEGSKA (reference sequence). This CDR3 is 11 amino acids long. The CDR3 sequence: CSALLSGVQFF.

This sequence joins TRBV12-3 or TRBV12-4 and TRBJ1-3; there is no DNA to check the TCRdb D call of TRBD1. CDR3 length equals 19 residues. The CDR3 reads CASSFNPMGLLISGNTIYF.

The V call is TRBV4-3, the J call TRBJ1-4; absent DNA, TCRdb's TRBD1 call cannot be checked. Germline V gene sequence: CDR1 LGHNA, CDR2 YSLEER. This CDR3 is 17 amino acids long. CDR3 loop: CASSPHGGRQGNEKLFF.

The chain combines TRBV5-6 with TRBJ2-5; TCRdb designates TRBD2, a call that cannot be tested without DNA. The CDR3 spans 15 residues. Per the germline V gene, CDR1 is SGHDT and CDR2 is YYEEEE. The CDR3 region is CASSLSSGAQETQYF.

V gene TRBV12-5 combines with J gene TRBJ2-1; without DNA, the TCRdb call of TRBD2 cannot be checked. This CDR3 spans 15 amino acids. Germline V gives CDR1 LGHNT, CDR2 FRNRAP. CDR3 in amino acids: CASGSSGASYNEQFF.

The V and J genes are TRBV6-2 or TRBV6-3 and TRBJ2-5; the TCRdb D gene call, TRBD2, has no DNA to confirm it. This CDR3 contains 15 residues. Germline CDR1 and CDR2: MNHEY and SVGEGT. CDR3 loop: CASSYRASGGETQYF.

The V and J genes are TRBV6-1 and TRBJ1-1; TCRdb's D gene call, TRBD1, goes unchecked for lack of DNA. The CDR3 contains 17 residues. CDR1 MNHNS and CDR2 SASEGT come from the germline V gene. The CDR3 here is CASSPTRPGTGGGEAFF.

The rearrangement joins TRBV24-1 to TRBJ1-1. From germline, CDR1 is KGHDR and CDR2 SFDVKD. CDR3 length: 12 amino acids. CDR3 amino acids: CATSDKGREAFF.

V and J are TRBV7-3 and TRBJ2-3; the TCRdb call, TRBD1, lacks DNA for checking. Germline lookup yields CDR1 SGHTA and CDR2 FQGTGA. This CDR3 is 15 amino acids long. CDR3 sequence: CASNQAGASTDTQYF.

CDR3 sequence: CATSTLDRARDGYTF. The chain combines TRBV15 with TRBJ1-2; the TRBD1 assignment by TCRdb is unverifiable without DNA. CDR3 size: 15 residues. Germline lookup yields CDR1 LNHNV and CDR2 YYDKDF (reference sequence).